Shown below are 9 T cell receptor beta chains from a single sample sequenced in a study of T cell responses to AZD1222 COVID-19 vaccine. Profiling relied on immunoSEQ multiplex PCR, and the TCRdb table lists in-frame clones only, not all of them. The sample has about 130,000 clones, approximately 91% seen once. The sample here was peripheral blood, taken 28 days after the second AZD1222 dose. These receptors came from an adult who received the AZD1222 COVID-19 vaccine.

The chain uses TRBV7-3 and TRBJ1-6; tentatively, D is TRBD1 (6 bases). V dropped 5 bases and J dropped 8 bases, with 13 bases sitting between them. From germline, CDR1 is SGHTA and CDR2 FQGTGA. This CDR3 is 14 amino acids long. This CDR3 is CASSQGGGYSPLHF. In nucleotides, the CDR3 is TGTGCCAGCAGCCAAGGGGGAGGTTATTCACCCCTCCACTTT.

This clone appeared a few times. The CDR3 is CASSTGTGSYEQYF. CDR3 nucleotide sequence: TGTGCCAGCAGTACCGGGACAGGGTCCTACGAGCAGTACTTC. The chain links TRBV6-5 to TRBJ2-7; 9 positions match TRBD1. This CDR3 contains 14 residues. Losses at the gene ends were 5 bases for V and 1 base for J; bases not matched to a gene: 3. CDR1 is MNHEY, CDR2 SVGAGI, per germline.

The CDR3 coding sequence is TGTGCCAGCAGCAAAGCCCCAGGGCTGAACACTGAAGCTTTCTTT. This translates into CASSKAPGLNTEAFF. The rearrangement uses TRBV21-1 and TRBJ1-1; the table gives TRBD1 as D, unverified against the DNA. TRBV21-1 is tagged as a pseudogene. CDR3 length: 15 residues.

This clone was detected once. One junction end disagrees with the germline gene, perhaps due to a read error. The chain carries TRBV30 and TRBJ2-7; D is undetermined. Germline V gives CDR1 GTSNPN, CDR2 SVGIG (reference sequence). The CDR3 extends over 10 amino acids. The CDR3 sequence is CAWSRTEQHF. CDR3 DNA: TGTGCCTGGTCTCGGACCGAGCAACACTTC.

The chain uses TRBV20-1 and TRBJ2-3; D is undetermined. V lost 6 bases, J lost 0 bases, and 4 bases lay in between. CDR1 and CDR2 (germline): DFQATT, SNEGSKA (reference sequence). The CDR3 consists of 11 residues. The CDR3 region has the DNA TGCAGTGCCTCTAGCACAGATACGCAGTATTTT. Amino acids: CSASSTDTQYF.

The chain links TRBV7-2 to TRBJ1-2; 7 positions agree with TRBD1. With V trimmed by 5 bases and J by 0 bases, 6 bases remained unmatched. Germline V gene data show CDR1 as SGHTA and CDR2 as FQGNSA. The CDR3 totals 15 residues. CDR3 protein: CASSLGQAANYGYTF. CDR3 DNA sequence: TGTGCCAGCAGCCTTGGACAGGCCGCTAACTATGGCTACACCTTC.

The chain joins TRBV15 to TRBJ2-1; perhaps TRBD1 as D (5 bases). In germline, CDR1 is LNHNV, CDR2 YYDKDF (reference sequence). The ends were cut back, 6 bases at V and 3 bases at J, with 6 bases in the middle. The CDR3 totals 12 residues. The CDR3 DNA follows: TGTGCCACCAGTCAGGGCTACAATGAGCAGTTCTTC. As protein: CATSQGYNEQFF.

This chain joins TRBV5-1 and TRBJ2-1, with D tentatively TRBD1 or TRBD2 (9 bases each). The germline gives CDR1 SGHRS, CDR2 YFSETQ. V was trimmed by 2 bases and J by 12 bases, leaving 21 bases between them. This CDR3 has 15 residues. The CDR3 DNA follows: TGCGCCAGCAGCTTCCAGGGGCTAGCGGGACAGGGGCAGTTCTTC. Its translation: CASSFQGLAGQGQFF.

The chain recombines TRBV7-3 with TRBJ2-1, with TRBD2 identical over 7 bases. CDR3 length: 14 amino acids. Germline CDR1 and CDR2: SGHTA and FQGTGA. The junction had 7 bases not matched to a gene; V was cut back by 0 bases and J by 11 bases. CDR3 in amino acids: CASSLTTGTTQQFF. CDR3 bases: TGTGCCAGCAGCTTAACCACCGGGACTACACAGCAGTTCTTC.